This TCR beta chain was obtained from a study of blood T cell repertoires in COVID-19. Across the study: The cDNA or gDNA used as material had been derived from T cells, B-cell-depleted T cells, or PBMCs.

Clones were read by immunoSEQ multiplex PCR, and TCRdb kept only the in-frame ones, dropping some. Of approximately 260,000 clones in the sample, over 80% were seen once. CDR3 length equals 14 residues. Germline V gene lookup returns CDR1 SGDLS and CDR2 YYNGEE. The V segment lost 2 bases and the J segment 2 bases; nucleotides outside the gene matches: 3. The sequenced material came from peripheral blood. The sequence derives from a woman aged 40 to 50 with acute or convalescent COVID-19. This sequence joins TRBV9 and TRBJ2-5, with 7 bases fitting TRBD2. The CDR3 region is CASSVSGVQETQYF. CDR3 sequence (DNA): TGTGCCAGCAGCGTGAGCGGGGTTCAAGAGACCCAGTACTTC.